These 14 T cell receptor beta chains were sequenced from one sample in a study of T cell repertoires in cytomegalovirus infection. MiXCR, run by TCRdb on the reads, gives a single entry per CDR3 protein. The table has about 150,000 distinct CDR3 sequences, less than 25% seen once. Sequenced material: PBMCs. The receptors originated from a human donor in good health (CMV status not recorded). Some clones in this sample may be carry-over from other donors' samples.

CDR3 in amino acids: CASSPGTASSYEQYF. As DNA, the CDR3 is TGTGCCAGCAGTCCTGGGACGGCGAGCTCCTACGAGCAGTACTTC. The rearrangement joins TRBV12-3 or TRBV12-4 to TRBJ2-7, with D perhaps TRBD1 or TRBD2 (5 bases each). Trimming removed 5 bases from V and 0 bases from J, with 14 bases in between. The CDR3 totals 15 residues.

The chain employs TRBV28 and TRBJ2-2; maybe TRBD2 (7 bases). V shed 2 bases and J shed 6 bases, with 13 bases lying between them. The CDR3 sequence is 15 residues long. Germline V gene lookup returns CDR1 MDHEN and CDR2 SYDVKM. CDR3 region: CASSLGQGRAGELFF. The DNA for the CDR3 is TGTGCCAGCAGTTTAGGCCAGGGGAGGGCCGGGGAGCTGTTTTTT.

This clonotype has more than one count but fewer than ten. The CDR3, as DNA: TGTGCCAGTAGTAACCGACTAGCGGGAGAATACGAGCAGTACTTC. Translated, it gives CASSNRLAGEYEQYF. The rearrangement joins TRBV19 to TRBJ2-7, with 12 bases matching TRBD2. CDR1 and CDR2 from the germline V gene are LNHDA and SQIVND (reference sequence). The ends lost 4 bases at V and 4 bases at J; junction bases unmatched: 5. This CDR3 comprises 15 residues. Full variable domain (remainder filled in from reference TRBV19 and TRBJ2-7): DGGITQSPKYLFRKEGQNVTLSCEQNLNHDAMYWYRQDPGQGLRLIYYSQIVNDFQKGDIAEGYSVSREKKESFPLTVTSAQKNPTAFYLCASSNRLAGEYEQYFGPGTRLTVT.

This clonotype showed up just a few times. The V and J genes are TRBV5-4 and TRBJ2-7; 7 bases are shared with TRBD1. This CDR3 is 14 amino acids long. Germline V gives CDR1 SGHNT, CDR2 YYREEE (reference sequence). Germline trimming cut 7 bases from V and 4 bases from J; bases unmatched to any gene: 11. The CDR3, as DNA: TGTGCCAGCGGCGGAGACAGGGACGGGTACGAGCAGTACTTC. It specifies CASGGDRDGYEQYF.

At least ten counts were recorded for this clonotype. CDR3 sequence (DNA): TGTGCCAGCAGCCTATCCGGCATTGAGCAGTACTTC. Amino acids: CASSLSGIEQYF. The chain is built from TRBV7-9 and TRBJ2-7, with D unclear. From germline, CDR1 is SEHNR and CDR2 FQNEAQ (reference sequence). The CDR3 loop spans 12 amino acids. V was clipped by 5 bases and J by 7 bases, with 12 bases between them.

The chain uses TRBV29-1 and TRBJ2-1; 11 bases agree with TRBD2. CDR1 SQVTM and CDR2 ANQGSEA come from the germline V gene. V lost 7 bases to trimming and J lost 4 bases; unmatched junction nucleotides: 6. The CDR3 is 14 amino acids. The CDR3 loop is CSGKLAGVYNEQFF. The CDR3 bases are TGCAGCGGGAAACTAGCGGGAGTTTACAATGAGCAGTTCTTC.

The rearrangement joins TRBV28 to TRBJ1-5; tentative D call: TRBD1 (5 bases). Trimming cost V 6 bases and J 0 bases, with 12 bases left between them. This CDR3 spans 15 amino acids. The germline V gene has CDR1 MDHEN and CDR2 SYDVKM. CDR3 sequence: CASSLEGFSNQPQHF. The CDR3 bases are TGTGCCAGCAGCCTCGAGGGGTTTAGCAATCAGCCCCAGCATTTT.

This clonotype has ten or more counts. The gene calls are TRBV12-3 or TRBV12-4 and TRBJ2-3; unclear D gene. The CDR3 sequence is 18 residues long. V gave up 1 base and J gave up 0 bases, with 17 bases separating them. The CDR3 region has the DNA TGTGCCAGCAGTTTAGTAGCTGGTAAAATCTCTAGCACAGATACGCAGTATTTT. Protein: CASSLVAGKISSTDTQYF.

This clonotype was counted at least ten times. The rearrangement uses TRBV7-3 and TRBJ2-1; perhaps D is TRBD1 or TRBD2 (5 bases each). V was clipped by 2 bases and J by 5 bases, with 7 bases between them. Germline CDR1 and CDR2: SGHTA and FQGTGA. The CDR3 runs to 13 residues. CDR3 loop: CASSLWGNNEQFF. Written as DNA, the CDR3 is TGTGCCAGCAGCTTATGGGGGAACAATGAGCAGTTCTTC.

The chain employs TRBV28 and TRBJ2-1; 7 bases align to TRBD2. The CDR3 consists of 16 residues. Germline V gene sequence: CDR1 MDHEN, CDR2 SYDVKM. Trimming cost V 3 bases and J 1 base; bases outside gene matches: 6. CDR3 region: CASSFGGRSSYNEQFF. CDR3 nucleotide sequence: TGTGCCAGCAGTTTCGGCGGGAGAAGTTCCTACAATGAGCAGTTCTTC. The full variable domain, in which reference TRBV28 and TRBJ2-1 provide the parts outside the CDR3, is DVKVTQSSRYLVKRTGEKVFLECVQDMDHENMFWYRQDPGLGLRLIYFSYDVKMKEKGDIPEGYSVSREKKERFSLILESASTNQTSMYLCASSFGGRSSYNEQFFGPGTRLTVL.

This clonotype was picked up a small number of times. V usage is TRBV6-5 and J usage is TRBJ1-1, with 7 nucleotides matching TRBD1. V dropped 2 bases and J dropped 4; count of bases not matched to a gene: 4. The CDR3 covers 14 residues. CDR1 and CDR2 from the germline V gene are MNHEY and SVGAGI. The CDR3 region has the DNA TGTGCCAGCAGTTACACAGGGGCTACCACTGAAGCTTTCTTT. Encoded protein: CASSYTGATTEAFF.

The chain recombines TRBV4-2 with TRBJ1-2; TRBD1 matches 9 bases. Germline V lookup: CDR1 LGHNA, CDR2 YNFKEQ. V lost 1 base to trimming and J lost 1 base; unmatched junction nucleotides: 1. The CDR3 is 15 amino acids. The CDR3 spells CASSQGGQGNYGYTF. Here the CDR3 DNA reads TGTGCCAGCAGCCAAGGGGGACAGGGTAACTATGGCTACACCTTC.

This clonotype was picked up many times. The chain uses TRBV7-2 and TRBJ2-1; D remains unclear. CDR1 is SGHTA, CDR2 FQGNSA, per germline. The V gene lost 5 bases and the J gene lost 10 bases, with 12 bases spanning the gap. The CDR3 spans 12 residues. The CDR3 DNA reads TGTGCCAGCAGCCCGCTCTCGAGAGAGCAGTTCTTC. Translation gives CASSPLSREQFF.

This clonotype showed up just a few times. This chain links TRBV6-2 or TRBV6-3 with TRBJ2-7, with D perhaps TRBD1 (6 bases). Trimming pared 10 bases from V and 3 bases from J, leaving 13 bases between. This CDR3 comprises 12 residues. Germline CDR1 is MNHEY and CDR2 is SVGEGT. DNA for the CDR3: TGTGCCACCCTCGACAGGCGCTACGAGCAGTACTTC. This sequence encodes CATLDRRYEQYF.